A selection of T cell receptor beta chains follows, all from one sample in a study of blood T cell repertoires in COVID-19. Sequencing was performed with immunoSEQ multiplex PCR; in TCRdb, only in-frame clones are kept and a portion is missing. The sample includes 45,000 to 65,000 clones, 83% of them seen just once. The sample was peripheral blood. These receptors came from a man aged 40-55 years with acute or convalescent COVID-19. CDR3s include the opening cysteine and the closing phenylalanine or tryptophan. Fields, in order: CDR3 length, clone size, D gene, V gene, J gene, CDR3 DNA, CDR3 protein. D genes are given only for firm matches. Size is stated for part of the rows, as once, few or many counts, or as a class when the clone is expanded.

15	NA	TRBD1	TRBV2	TRBJ1-5	TGTGCCAGCATCCGGGACAGGGGGTCCAATCAGCCCCAGCATTTT	CASIRDRGSNQPQHF
16	NA	TRBD1	TRBV27	TRBJ2-3	TGTGCCAGCAGTTTTGGGGACAGGGGGGGCACAGATACGCAGTATTTT	CASSFGDRGGTDTQYF
15	NA	NA	TRBV5-1	TRBJ2-7	TGCGCCAGCAGCTTGGCCCATCGGGGTGCCTCAGAGCAGTACTTC	CASSLAHRGASEQYF
13	NA	NA	TRBV7-6	TRBJ2-7	TGTGCCAGCAGCTTAGGACGGGGTTACGAGCAGTACTTC	CASSLGRGYEQYF
17	few	TRBD2	TRBV9	TRBJ2-3	TGTGCCAGCAGCGTAGAGGGGCTGGCGGGGGGTAAAGATACGCAGTATTTT	CASSVEGLAGGKDTQYF
14	NA	NA	TRBV3-1/TRBV3-2	TRBJ1-3	TGTGCCAGCAGCCAAGGGGCATCTGGAAACACCATATATTTT	CASSQGASGNTIYF
14	few	TRBD2	TRBV5-4	TRBJ2-3	TGTGCCAGCAGCTTGAGCTGGGGGGGAGATACGCAGTATTTT	CASSLSWGGDTQYF
15	NA	TRBD2	TRBV5-4	TRBJ2-5	TGTGCCAGCAGCTTGTATAGGGCGGGGGTTGGGACCCAGTACTTC	CASSLYRAGVGTQYF
16	NA	NA	TRBV6-2/TRBV6-3	TRBJ2-1	TGTGCCAGCAGTTACCATGGGGGGGCGTCCTACAATGAGCAGTTCTTC	CASSYHGGASYNEQFF
15	NA	TRBD1	TRBV25-1	TRBJ1-2	TGTGCCAGCAGCACACCCCCCGGGACAGGGGGTGGCTACACCTTC	CASSTPPGTGGGYTF
17	few	TRBD2	TRBV7-8	TRBJ2-7	TGTGCCAGCAGCCGGTCAACTAGTGGCGGGAGTTTCTACGAGCAGTACTTC	CASSRSTSGGSFYEQYF
15	NA	NA	TRBV19	TRBJ1-5	TGTGCCAGTAGTATAGTGGAGTATAGCAATCAGCCCCAGCATTTT	CASSIVEYSNQPQHF
15	once	NA	TRBV2	TRBJ1-1	TGTGCCAGCAGGGGGCAGGTTATTGTGAACACTGAAGCTTTCTTT	CASRGQVIVNTEAFF
17	NA	TRBD1	TRBV3-1/TRBV3-2	TRBJ2-7	TGTGCCAGCAGCGCACGTCCCGGGACAGGGCGACCCTACGAGCAGTACTTC	CASSARPGTGRPYEQYF
14	NA	NA	TRBV11-2	TRBJ2-1	TGTGCCAGCAGGGACTACGCCCTTGGGAATGAGCAGTTCTTC	CASRDYALGNEQFF
17	NA	NA	TRBV19	TRBJ1-5	TGTGCCAGTAGTATAGGAAGCGGGATGGCGTCCAATCAGCCCCAGCATTTT	CASSIGSGMASNQPQHF
17	NA	NA	TRBV7-9	TRBJ2-5	TGTGCCAGCAGCTTAGAGATTGGGTCAGGGCCCCCAGAGACCCAGTACTTC	CASSLEIGSGPPETQYF
18	NA	NA	TRBV3-1/TRBV3-2	TRBJ2-7	TGTGCCAGCAGCCAAGGTGTGGGCCTAGCTAGAAGCTCCTACGAGCAGTACTTC	CASSQGVGLARSSYEQYF
14	NA	NA	TRBV6-5	TRBJ2-3	TGTGCCAGCAGGGCCTCTAGCGGCACAGATACGCAGTATTTT	CASRASSGTDTQYF
18	NA	TRBD1	TRBV9	TRBJ2-6	TGTGCCAGCAGCGTAAAATGGGATACAGGGGACGGGGCCAACGTCCTGACTTTC	CASSVKWDTGDGANVLTF
15	NA	TRBD1	TRBV25-1	TRBJ2-7	TGTGCCAGCAGTCAAGGGACAGGGGGTTTGAGGGAGCAGTACTTC	CASSQGTGGLREQYF
13	few	TRBD2	TRBV18	TRBJ2-5	TGTGCCAGCTCACCGGGACTAAGGGAGACCCAGTACTTC	CASSPGLRETQYF
14	NA	NA	TRBV9	TRBJ2-7	TGTGCCAGCAGCGTAGCCAGTAACCCCTACGAGCAGTACTTC	CASSVASNPYEQYF
18	NA	TRBD1	TRBV11-2	TRBJ1-6	TGTGCCAGCAGCCCCCGGGGACAGCTGGAAGGCCTACGATCGACCCTCCACTTT	CASSPRGQLEGLRSTLHF
17	NA	NA	TRBV30	TRBJ1-5	TGTGCCTGGAGTGTACAGGGAAACGCCCTTAGCAATCAGCCCCAGCATTTT	CAWSVQGNALSNQPQHF
15	NA	TRBD2	TRBV7-9	TRBJ2-5	TGTGCCAGCAGCGTCGGGACTACGAATCAAGAGACCCAGTACTTC	CASSVGTTNQETQYF
15	NA	NA	TRBV9	TRBJ1-2	TGTGCCAGCAGCGGTGACGAGGGGGTTGGCTATGGCTACACCTTC	CASSGDEGVGYGYTF
13	NA	NA	TRBV5-1	TRBJ1-1	TGCGCCAGCAGCCCGGGGGATTGGGCTGAAGCTTTCTTT	CASSPGDWAEAFF
13	NA	NA	TRBV12-3/TRBV12-4	TRBJ1-2	TGTGCCAGCAGTTACGGGTCTGGCTTTGGCTACACCTTC	CASSYGSGFGYTF
16	NA	NA	TRBV5-1	TRBJ2-3	TGCGCCAGCAGCCCATCGACAAACGCAAGGACAGATACGCAGTATTTT	CASSPSTNARTDTQYF
15	NA	TRBD1	TRBV24-1	TRBJ1-3	TGTGCCACCAGTGGGACAGGCAGCTCTGGAAACACCATATATTTT	CATSGTGSSGNTIYF
16	NA	TRBD1	TRBV30	TRBJ1-6	TGTGCCTGGAGGCCGTCCTCCGGGACAGGGGGCTCACCCCTCCACTTT	CAWRPSSGTGGSPLHF
13	NA	TRBD1	TRBV5-1	TRBJ1-1	TGCGTCAGCAGCGGAGACAGGGGCCTCGAAGCTTTCTTT	CVSSGDRGLEAFF
13	NA	NA	TRBV30	TRBJ1-5	TGTGCCTGGAGTGGTACAGGGAATCAGCCCCAGCATTTT	CAWSGTGNQPQHF
13	NA	NA	TRBV30	TRBJ1-4	TGTGCCTGGAGTGTCAGAACGTGGGAAAAACTGTTTTTT	CAWSVRTWEKLFF
13	NA	TRBD2	TRBV3-1/TRBV3-2	TRBJ2-3	TGTGCCAGCAAATATCTAGCGGGGGATACGCAGTATTTT	CASKYLAGDTQYF
13	NA	NA	TRBV2	TRBJ2-7	TGTGCCAGCAGTTGGCAGGCTATCGACGAGCAGTACTTC	CASSWQAIDEQYF